These 20 T cell receptor beta chains were sequenced from one sample in a study of CD8 T cells in Susac syndrome (dated by TCRdb to about 2019). Library generation was performed with the immunoSEQ multiplex PCR assay. RNA was extracted using the RNeasy kit, and roughly 0.45 to 1 microgram was reverse transcribed with random hexamers. TCRdb trimmed public reads at Q25 via fastp, called clones via MiXCR and kept in-frame beta chains. CDR3 protein duplicates are merged, each entry listing the most common genes and DNA. The sample table shows about 18,000 distinct CDR3 sequences, and roughly 96% are seen once. The biggest ten clones account for more than 0.2% of the sample. The sequenced sample consisted of CD8+ T cells from PBMCs. The receptors were sampled from a human donor in good health.

The rearrangement links TRBV3-1 to TRBJ2-7; 9 positions match TRBD1. V was clipped by 3 bases and J by 4 bases; unmatched bases: 19. Looked up from germline, CDR1 is LGHDT and CDR2 is YNNKEL (reference sequence). There are 19 residues in the CDR3. The CDR3 region has the DNA TGTGCCAGCAGCCACTTTCTCTTCCGGGACAGGGAAGGGAGGTACGAGCAGTACTTC. Amino acid sequence: CASSHFLFRDREGRYEQYF.

This clonotype has just a few counts. The rearrangement links TRBV2 to TRBJ2-7, with TRBD1 identical over 8 bases. The CDR3 spans 16 residues. After removal of 3 bases from V and 6 bases from J, the junction contained 13 bases not matched to a gene. CDR1 is SNHLY, CDR2 FYNNEI, per germline. CDR3 protein: CASSERTPGGLSEQYF. The CDR3 DNA is TGTGCCAGCAGTGAGAGGACCCCAGGGGGCTTGAGCGAGCAGTACTTC.

The V and J genes are TRBV28 and TRBJ2-7; 8 bases are shared with TRBD1. V gave up 1 base and J gave up 1 base; unmatched junction bases: 9. The CDR3 is 17 residues long. Per germline, CDR1 MDHEN and CDR2 SYDVKM. CDR3 region: CASSLYRDRRKSYEQYF. The CDR3 DNA is TGTGCCAGCAGTTTATACCGGGACAGGCGAAAGTCCTACGAGCAGTACTTC.

The chain employs TRBV6-4 and TRBJ2-1; either TRBD1 or TRBD2 may supply D (5 bases each). Trimming shortened V by 3 bases and J by 0 bases, and 9 bases separated the two germline ends. Germline lookup yields CDR1 MRHNA and CDR2 SNTAGT. This CDR3 has 15 amino acids. CDR3: CASSEGESSYNEQFF. The CDR3 DNA is TGTGCCAGCAGTGAAGGGGAGAGCTCCTACAATGAGCAGTTCTTC.

The V gene is TRBV2, the J gene TRBJ2-7; 10 bases line up with TRBD1. The CDR3 sequence is 19 residues long. The germline V gene encodes CDR1 SNHLY and CDR2 FYNNEI. The V gene end was trimmed by 1 base and the J gene end by 0 bases; junction bases not matched to a gene: 12. CDR3 DNA sequence: TGTGCCAGCAGTGAAGGCCCGGGACAGGGGTCCTTACTCTCCTACGAGCAGTACTTC. Translation gives CASSEGPGQGSLLSYEQYF. Full variable domain (outside the CDR3, taken from reference TRBV2 and TRBJ2-7): EPEVTQTPSHQVTQMGQEVILRCVPISNHLYFYWYRQILGQKVEFLVSFYNNEISEKSEIFDDQFSVERPDGSNFTLKIRSTKLEDSAMYFCASSEGPGQGSLLSYEQYFGPGTRLTVT.

V is TRBV7-9 and J is TRBJ1-1; TRBD1 matches at 9 bases. This CDR3 comprises 15 residues. The trim removed 1 base at V and 5 bases at J, leaving 5 bases unmatched. From germline, CDR1 is SEHNR and CDR2 FQNEAQ (reference sequence). CDR3 sequence (DNA): TGTGCCAGCAGCTTAGTAGGACAGGGGACAACTGAAGCTTTCTTT. Translating gives CASSLVGQGTTEAFF. Full variable domain (missing parts from reference TRBV7-9 and TRBJ1-1): DTGVSQNPRHKITKRGQNVTFRCDPISEHNRLYWYRQTLGQGPEFLTYFQNEAQLEKSRLLSDRFSAERPKGSFSTLEIQRTEQGDSAMYLCASSLVGQGTTEAFFGQGTRLTVV.

This clonotype was recorded a few times. V usage is TRBV27 and J usage is TRBJ2-7; tentative D call: TRBD2 (6 bases). Germline V gene lookup returns CDR1 MNHEY and CDR2 SMNVEV (reference sequence). The CDR3 runs to 14 residues. The V gene lost 0 bases and the J gene lost 7 bases, with 13 bases spanning the gap. This CDR3 is CASSLSTGGKEQYF. Here the CDR3 DNA reads TGTGCCAGCAGTTTATCGACTGGGGGGAAGGAGCAGTACTTC.

The rearrangement joins TRBV3-1 to TRBJ2-1; D not certain. The CDR3 length is 15 residues. The V gene lost 0 bases and the J gene lost 0 bases, with 6 bases spanning the gap. CDR1 and CDR2 from the germline V gene are LGHDT and YNNKEL (reference sequence). The CDR3 DNA is TGTGCCAGCAGCCAAGAGCGTTCCTCCTACAATGAGCAGTTCTTC. This codes for CASSQERSSYNEQFF.

This chain uses TRBV29-1 with TRBJ2-1; 9 bases agree with TRBD2. Germline values: CDR1 SQVTM, CDR2 ANQGSEA. V was pared by 3 bases and J by 9 bases, with 9 bases of the junction left unmatched. The CDR3 runs to 14 residues. The CDR3 nucleotides are TGCAGCGTTGAGGTAGCGGGAGTGGAGACTGAGCAGTTCTTC. Translated: CSVEVAGVETEQFF.

This chain connects TRBV4-3 to TRBJ2-5; 8 nucleotides align to TRBD1. The CDR3 has 15 amino acids. V shed 1 base, J shed 2 bases, and the junction held 3 bases outside the gene matches. Germline V gene sequence: CDR1 LGHNA, CDR2 YSLEER. CDR3 sequence (DNA): TGCGCCAGCAGCCAAGGGACAGGGTTTCAAGAGACCCAGTACTTC. Residues: CASSQGTGFQETQYF.

This chain uses TRBV30 with TRBJ2-1; the D is unclear. This CDR3 comprises 14 residues. Trimming removed 3 bases at V and 3 bases at J, with 12 bases between. Germline CDR1 GTSNPN, CDR2 SVGIG (reference sequence). CDR3 sequence: CAWRSSLFYNEQFF. The CDR3 DNA is TGTGCCTGGAGGTCGTCCTTGTTCTACAATGAGCAGTTCTTC.

The chain recombines TRBV29-1 with TRBJ2-1, with TRBD1 matching over 10 bases. CDR1 and CDR2 (germline): SQVTM, ANQGSEA. This CDR3 has 13 residues. V lost 8 bases to trimming and J lost 4 bases; unmatched junction nucleotides: 5. CDR3: CSTRQGAYNEQFF. DNA of the CDR3: TGCAGCACCCGACAGGGGGCGTACAATGAGCAGTTCTTC.

The genes are TRBV4-2 and TRBJ2-3; D remains ambiguous. CDR3 length equals 13 residues. Germline V gene lookup returns CDR1 LGHNA and CDR2 YNFKEQ. V was cut by 1 base and J by 5 bases, with 7 bases left in between. The chain's CDR3 is CASSQAPGDTQYF. The CDR3 DNA reads TGTGCCAGCAGCCAAGCCCCCGGAGATACGCAGTATTTT.

This chain uses TRBV27 with TRBJ1-2; D perhaps matches TRBD1 (5 bases). Germline V gene data show CDR1 as MNHEY and CDR2 as SMNVEV (reference sequence). With 2 bases removed from V and 7 bases from J, the gap between germline ends came to 20 bases. CDR3 size: 16 residues. The CDR3 loop is CASSLKGWGLGGGYTF. CDR3 sequence (DNA): TGTGCCAGCAGTTTAAAGGGATGGGGACTCGGTGGTGGCTACACCTTC.

The V and J genes are TRBV27 and TRBJ2-7, with unresolved D. Germline V lookup: CDR1 MNHEY, CDR2 SMNVEV (reference sequence). V shed 2 bases and J shed 3 bases, with 8 bases lying between them. The CDR3 has 13 amino acids. The CDR3 coding sequence is TGTGCCAGCAGTTTAAATCCCAACTACGAGCAGTACTTC. Amino acids: CASSLNPNYEQYF.

V usage is TRBV29-1 and J usage is TRBJ2-5; D tentatively reads TRBD1 or TRBD2 (6 bases each). The CDR3 extends over 13 amino acids. V shed 3 bases and J shed 1 base, with 9 bases lying between them. Looked up from germline, CDR1 is SQVTM and CDR2 is ANQGSEA. The CDR3 here is CSVERGAQETQYF. CDR3 bases: TGCAGCGTTGAGAGGGGGGCCCAAGAGACCCAGTACTTC.

This chain joins TRBV27 and TRBJ2-7; 7 positions match TRBD2. Looked up from germline, CDR1 is MNHEY and CDR2 is SMNVEV (reference sequence). The V and J ends lost 6 bases and 2 bases, in that order; junction bases with no gene match: 7. The CDR3 extends over 14 amino acids. The CDR3 sequence: CASSFLAVPYEQYF. In nucleotides, the CDR3 is TGTGCCAGCAGCTTCCTAGCGGTCCCCTACGAGCAGTACTTC.

V and J are TRBV6-6 and TRBJ2-5; TRBD2 might be the D (5 bases). CDR3 length: 12 amino acids. The V gene's germline CDR1 is MNHNY and CDR2 SVGAGI (reference sequence). Trimming removed 2 bases at V and 5 bases at J, with 6 bases between. CDR3 region: CASSYQRETQYF. The CDR3 DNA reads TGTGCCAGCAGTTACCAGCGGGAGACCCAGTACTTC.

This chain links TRBV2 with TRBJ2-7; D unclear. This CDR3 region has 17 residues. CDR1 and CDR2 from the germline V gene are SNHLY and FYNNEI. Deletions cut 6 bases from V and 0 bases from J, with 21 bases between. The CDR3 region has the DNA TGTGCCAGCAGCGACCGGACCAGGTACAATCCCTCCTACGAGCAGTACTTC. This encodes CASSDRTRYNPSYEQYF.

This rearrangement joins TRBV19 to TRBJ1-3; D perhaps matches TRBD1 (6 bases). This CDR3 has 19 residues. Germline CDR1 and CDR2: LNHDA and SQIVND (reference sequence). The ends were cut back, 5 bases at V and 3 bases at J, with 26 bases in the middle. In DNA form, the CDR3 reads TGTGCCAGTAGTTTCAGGGACACGAGAGAATCCCCCTTTGGAAACACCATATATTTT. This encodes CASSFRDTRESPFGNTIYF.